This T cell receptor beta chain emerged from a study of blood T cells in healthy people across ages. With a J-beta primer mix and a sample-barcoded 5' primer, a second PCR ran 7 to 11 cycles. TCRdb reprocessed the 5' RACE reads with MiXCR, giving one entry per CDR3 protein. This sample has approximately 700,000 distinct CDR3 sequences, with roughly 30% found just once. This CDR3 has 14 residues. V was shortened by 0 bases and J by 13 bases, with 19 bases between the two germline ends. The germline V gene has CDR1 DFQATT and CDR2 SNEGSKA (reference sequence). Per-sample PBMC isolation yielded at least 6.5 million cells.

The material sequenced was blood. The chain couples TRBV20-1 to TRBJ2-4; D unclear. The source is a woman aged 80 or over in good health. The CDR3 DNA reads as TGCAGTGCTAGAGATCGCTCTACCGCGAGAGAGCAGTACTTC. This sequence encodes CSARDRSTAREQYF.